The next 7 T cell receptor beta chains were all read from a single sample in a study of cytomegalovirus exposure and HLA in healthy donors. This PCR relied on a set of 60 Vbeta primers and 13 Jbeta primers. Clones were sequenced by immunoSEQ multiplex PCR, and TCRdb holds only the in-frame ones, with some missing. The sample has hundreds of thousands of clones, roughly 80% seen once. Sequencing input: PBMCs. These receptors originate from a man aged 40-55 years in good health and CMV-seronegative.

This clone has more than one count but fewer than ten. The rearrangement joins TRBV9 to TRBJ1-5, with D perhaps TRBD1 (5 bases). Germline-derived CDR1 and CDR2 are SGDLS and YYNGEE. This CDR3 comprises 15 residues. Trimming took 3 bases from V and 4 from J, leaving 14 bases between them. The CDR3 protein is CASSGGGVGNQPQHF. The CDR3 DNA follows: TGTGCCAGCAGCGGTGGAGGGGTTGGGAATCAGCCCCAGCATTTT.

The V call is TRBV9, the J call TRBJ2-1, with TRBD2 as a possible D gene (6 bases). CDR3 length: 15 amino acids. With 0 bases removed from V and 5 bases from J, the gap between germline ends came to 12 bases. CDR1 SGDLS and CDR2 YYNGEE come from the germline V gene. The CDR3 loop reads CASSVEPGVDNEQFF. In DNA, the CDR3 is TGTGCCAGCAGCGTAGAACCGGGGGTAGACAATGAGCAGTTCTTC.

In its sample, this clone was seen once. J is TRBJ2-7 and V is TRBV11-2; possibly TRBD1 for D (5 bases). Germline CDR1 is SGHAT and CDR2 is FQNNGV. The V gene lost 3 bases and the J gene lost 2 bases, with 17 bases spanning the gap. This CDR3 comprises 16 residues. The CDR3: CASSFAIGRGTYEQYF. The CDR3, as DNA: TGTGCCAGCAGCTTCGCCATCGGTAGGGGAACCTACGAGCAGTACTTC.

The chain employs TRBV4-3 and TRBJ1-4, with 7 bases that match TRBD1. With 2 bases clipped from V and 0 bases from J, the junction kept 6 bases outside the gene matches. CDR3 length: 17 residues. Germline CDR1 LGHNA, CDR2 YSLEER. The CDR3 protein is CASSQLEGAPTNEKLFF. CDR3 sequence (DNA): TGCGCCAGCAGCCAATTGGAGGGGGCACCAACTAATGAAAAACTGTTTTTT.

There are a few counts of this clone. This sequence joins TRBV18 and TRBJ2-5; D unresolved. Trimming cost V 5 bases and J 2 bases, with 3 bases left between them. Germline V gene lookup returns CDR1 KGHSH and CDR2 LQKENI. The CDR3 is 11 residues long. CDR3 residues: CASSSQETQYF. CDR3 nucleotides: TGTGCCAGCTCATCGCAAGAGACCCAGTACTTC.

The V and J genes are TRBV19 and TRBJ2-4, with 7 positions matching TRBD1. This CDR3 comprises 15 residues. The germline gives CDR1 LNHDA, CDR2 SQIVND (reference sequence). V was pared by 5 bases and J by 1 base, with 5 bases of the junction left unmatched. The DNA of the CDR3 is TGTGCCAGTAGTCGGACAGGTGGGGCCAAAAACATTCAGTACTTC. It is translated as CASSRTGGAKNIQYF.

About this clone itself: At one of its ends the junction is not consistent with the germline gene, which may arise from a read error. The rearrangement uses TRBV7-9 and TRBJ1-6, with D possibly TRBD1 on 5 matching bases. The CDR3 consists of 14 residues. Per germline, CDR1 SEHNR and CDR2 FQNEAQ (reference sequence). The CDR3 protein is CSSSSDSNNSPLHF. In DNA, the CDR3 is TGTTCCAGCAGCTCTGACAGCAATAATTCACCCCTCCACTTT.